This T cell receptor beta chain was sequenced for a study of cytomegalovirus exposure and HLA in healthy donors. Background on the study: A preliminary data release comprised around 85 million unique TCRs obtained from HLA-typed donors. Study-level findings and limits: Presence/absence results assume similar sequencing depth per donor, which may not hold. Later analysis associated a missense DCLRE1C variant with TCR beta V- and J-gene trimming.

Use of 60 Vbeta and 13 Jbeta primers characterized the PCR. The protocol was immunoSEQ multiplex PCR, while the TCRdb copy is restricted to in-frame clones and leaves out a portion. Of some 150,000 clones in the sample, around 84% were seen once. Trimming stripped 6 bases from V and 2 bases from J, with 19 bases between. Germline V gene sequence: CDR1 WNHNN, CDR2 SYGVQD (reference sequence). The CDR3 covers 16 residues. Comments on this clone: The antigen is not known.

The clonotype was recovered from a man aged 50 or older in good health and CMV-seronegative. Input material: PBMCs. This sequence joins TRBV10-1 and TRBJ1-2; D may be TRBD1 (6 bases). CDR3 residues: CASRGSQGTRNYGYTF. The CDR3 DNA sequence: TGCGCCAGCAGAGGATCCCAGGGGACTAGGAACTATGGCTACACCTTC.